This TCR beta chain was identified during a study of CD8+CD57+ T cells in acquired aplastic anemia. As for the study in general: Each DNA sample taken from sorted CD4+ and CD8+ cells came to 3 to 4 ug on average. CD4+ cell libraries from healthy donors averaged about 10.8 million reads. Study observations and caveats: The study found no significant CD8+ Simpson's diversity difference between patients and controls. Patients and controls had in common 25 to 30 CD8+ CDR3 sequences.

Genomic DNA constituted the template upon which TCR beta VDJ and CDR3 profiling was performed. TCRdb analysed the reads with MiXCR anew, one entry per CDR3 protein. Altogether a few hundred thousand distinct CDR3 sequences are present, about 37% being singletons, with the ten largest covering 1.1%. With regard to this clonotype: As yet, its antigen is unknown.

The sample consisted of sorted CD4+, CD8+, or CD8+CD57+ T cells (not recorded which) from PBMCs. The sequence derives from a human donor in good health, serving as a control.

The CDR3 sequence: CASNWGPETGNTIYF. In nucleotides, the CDR3 is TGTGCCAGCAACTGGGGCCCAGAGACTGGAAACACCATATATTTT. The V call is TRBV6-1, the J call TRBJ1-3; perhaps TRBD1 as D (5 bases). V was shortened by 7 bases and J by 2 bases, with 15 bases between the two germline ends. The CDR3 extends over 15 amino acids. Germline assignment: CDR1 MNHNS and CDR2 SASEGT.